This T cell receptor (beta chain) originates from a study of blood T cell repertoires in COVID-19. Overall study: COVID-19 samples from acute and convalescent phases originated in the United States, Italy and Spain.

The data were produced by immunoSEQ multiplex PCR, yet TCRdb's version contains in-frame clones alone and is incomplete. Among more than 300,000 clones listed, 92% were seen once. Germline CDR1 reads MDHEN; CDR2 reads SYDVKM. CDR3 size: 13 residues. Trimming pared 7 bases from V and 4 bases from J, leaving 13 bases between. This clone was seen many times. Other DNA sequences in the same sample also yield this CDR3. Sequencing used PBMCs or T cells enriched from blood (not recorded which). This receptor was identified in a woman in her twenties or thirties who had recovered from COVID-19. This sequence joins TRBV28 and TRBJ2-5; D might be TRBD2 (6 bases). CDR3 loop: CASILGGGETQYF. The CDR3, as DNA: TGTGCCAGCATCTTGGGAGGCGGAGAGACCCAGTACTTC.